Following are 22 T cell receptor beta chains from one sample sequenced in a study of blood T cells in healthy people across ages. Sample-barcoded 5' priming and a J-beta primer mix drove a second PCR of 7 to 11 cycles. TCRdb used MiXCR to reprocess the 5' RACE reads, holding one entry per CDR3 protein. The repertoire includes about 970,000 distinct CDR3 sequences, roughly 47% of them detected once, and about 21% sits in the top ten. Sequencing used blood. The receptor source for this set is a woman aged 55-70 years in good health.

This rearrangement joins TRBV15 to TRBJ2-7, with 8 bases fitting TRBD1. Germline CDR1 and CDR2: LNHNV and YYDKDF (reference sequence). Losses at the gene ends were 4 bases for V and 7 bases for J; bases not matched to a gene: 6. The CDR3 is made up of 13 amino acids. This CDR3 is CATSNQGAWEQYF. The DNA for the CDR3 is TGTGCCACCAGCAATCAGGGGGCGTGGGAGCAGTACTTC.

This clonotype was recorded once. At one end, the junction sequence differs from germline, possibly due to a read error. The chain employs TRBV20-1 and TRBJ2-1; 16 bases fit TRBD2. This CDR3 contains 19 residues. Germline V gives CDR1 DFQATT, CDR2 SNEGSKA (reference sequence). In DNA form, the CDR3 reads TGCAGTGTTAGAGCTCCGGGACTAGCGGGAGGGCCGGTCCACAATGAGCAGTTCTTC. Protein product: CSVRAPGLAGGPVHNEQFF.

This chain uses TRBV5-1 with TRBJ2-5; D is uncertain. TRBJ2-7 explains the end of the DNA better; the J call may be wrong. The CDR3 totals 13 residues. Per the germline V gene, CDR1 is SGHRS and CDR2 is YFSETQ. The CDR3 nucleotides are TGCGCCAGCAGCTTGTCGGTGGGTGTCGAGCAGTACTTC. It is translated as CASSLSVGVEQYF.

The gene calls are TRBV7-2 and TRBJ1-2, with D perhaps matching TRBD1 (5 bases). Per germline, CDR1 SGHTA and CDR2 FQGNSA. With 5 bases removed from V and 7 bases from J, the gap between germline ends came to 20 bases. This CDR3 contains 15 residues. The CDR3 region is CASSLPGILRGGYTF. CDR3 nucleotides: TGTGCCAGCAGCCTCCCGGGGATCCTTAGGGGTGGCTACACCTTC.

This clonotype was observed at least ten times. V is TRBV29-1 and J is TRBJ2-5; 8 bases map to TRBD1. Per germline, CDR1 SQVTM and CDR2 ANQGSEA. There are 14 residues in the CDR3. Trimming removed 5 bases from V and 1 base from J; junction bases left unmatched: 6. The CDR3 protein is CSVRTGSLQETQYF. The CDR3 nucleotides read TGCAGCGTTAGGACAGGGTCCCTCCAAGAGACCCAGTACTTC. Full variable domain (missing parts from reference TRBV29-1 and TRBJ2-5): SAVISQKPSRDICQRGTSLTIQCQVDSQVTMMFWYRQQPGQSLTLIATANQGSEATYESGFVIDKFPISRPNLTFSTLTVSNMSPEDSSIYLCSVRTGSLQETQYFGPGTRLLVL.

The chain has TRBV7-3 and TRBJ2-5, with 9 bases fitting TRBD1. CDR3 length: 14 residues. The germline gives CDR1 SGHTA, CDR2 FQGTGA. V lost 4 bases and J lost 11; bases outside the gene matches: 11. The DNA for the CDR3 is TGTGCCAGCAGCTCGGACAGGGGCAGCCATGAGCAGTACTTC. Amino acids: CASSSDRGSHEQYF.

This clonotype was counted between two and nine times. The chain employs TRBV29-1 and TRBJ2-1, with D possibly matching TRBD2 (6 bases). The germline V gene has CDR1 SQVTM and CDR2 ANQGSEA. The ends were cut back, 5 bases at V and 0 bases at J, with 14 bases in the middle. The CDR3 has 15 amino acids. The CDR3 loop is CSVIGGTSSYNEQFF. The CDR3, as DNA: TGCAGCGTTATAGGCGGGACGAGCTCCTACAATGAGCAGTTCTTC.

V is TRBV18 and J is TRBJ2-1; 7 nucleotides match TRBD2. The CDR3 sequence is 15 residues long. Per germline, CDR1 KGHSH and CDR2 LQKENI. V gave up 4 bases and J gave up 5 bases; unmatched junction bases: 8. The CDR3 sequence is CASSRRAGSDNEQFF. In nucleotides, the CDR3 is TGTGCCAGCTCACGAAGAGCGGGATCCGACAATGAGCAGTTCTTC.

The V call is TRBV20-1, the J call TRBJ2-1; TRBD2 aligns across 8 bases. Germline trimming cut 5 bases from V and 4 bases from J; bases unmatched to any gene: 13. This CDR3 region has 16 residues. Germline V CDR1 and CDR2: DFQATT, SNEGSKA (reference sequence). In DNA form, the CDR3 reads TGCAGTGCTCCGAAGAGCGGGAGCACCACTTACAATGAGCAGTTCTTC. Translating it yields CSAPKSGSTTYNEQFF.

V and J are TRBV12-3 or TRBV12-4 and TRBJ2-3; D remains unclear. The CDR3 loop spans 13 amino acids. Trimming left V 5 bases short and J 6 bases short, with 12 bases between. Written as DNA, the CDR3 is TGTGCCAGCAGTGTAGGTCAGGCGGATACGCAGTATTTT. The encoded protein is CASSVGQADTQYF.

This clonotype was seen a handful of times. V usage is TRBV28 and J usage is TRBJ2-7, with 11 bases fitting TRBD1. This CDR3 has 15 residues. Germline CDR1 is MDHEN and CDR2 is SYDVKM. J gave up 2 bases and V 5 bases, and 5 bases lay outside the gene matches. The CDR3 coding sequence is TGTGCCAGCAGTACCCCGGGACAGGGGGCCTACGAGCAGTACTTC. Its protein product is CASSTPGQGAYEQYF.

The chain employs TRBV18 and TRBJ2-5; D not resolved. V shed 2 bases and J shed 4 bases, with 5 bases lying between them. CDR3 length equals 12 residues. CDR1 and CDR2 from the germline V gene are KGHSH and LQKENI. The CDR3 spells CASSPGLETQYF. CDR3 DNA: TGTGCCAGCTCACCAGGCTTAGAGACCCAGTACTTC.

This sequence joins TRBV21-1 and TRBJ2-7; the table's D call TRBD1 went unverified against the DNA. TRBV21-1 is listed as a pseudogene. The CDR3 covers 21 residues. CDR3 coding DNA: TGTGCCAGCAGCAAAGAGTTCTATTCCCCGGGACACCTTACCCCCTCCTACGAGCAGTACTTC. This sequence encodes CASSKEFYSPGHLTPSYEQYF.

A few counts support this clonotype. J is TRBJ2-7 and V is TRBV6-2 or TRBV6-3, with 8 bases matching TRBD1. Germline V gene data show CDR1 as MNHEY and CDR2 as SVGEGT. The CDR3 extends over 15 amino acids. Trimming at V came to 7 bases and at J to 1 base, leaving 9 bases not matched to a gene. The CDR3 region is CASTPDRGRSYEQYF. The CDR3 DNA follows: TGTGCCAGCACACCCGACAGGGGCCGATCCTACGAGCAGTACTTC.

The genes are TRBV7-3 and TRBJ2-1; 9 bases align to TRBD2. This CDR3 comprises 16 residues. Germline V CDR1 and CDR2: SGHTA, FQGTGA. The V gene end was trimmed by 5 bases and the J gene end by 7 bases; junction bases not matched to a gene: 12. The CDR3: CASSLNLAGRGNEQFF. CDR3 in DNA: TGTGCCAGCAGCCTTAATCTAGCGGGAAGGGGGAATGAGCAGTTCTTC.

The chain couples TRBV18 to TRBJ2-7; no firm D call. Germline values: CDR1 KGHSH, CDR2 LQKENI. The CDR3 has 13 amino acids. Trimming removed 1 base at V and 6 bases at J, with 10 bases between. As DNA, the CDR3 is TGTGCCAGCTCACCACGGGCAGATACCGAGCAGTACTTC. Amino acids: CASSPRADTEQYF. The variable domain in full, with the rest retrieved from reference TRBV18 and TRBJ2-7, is NAGVMQNPRHLVRRRGQEARLRCSPMKGHSHVYWYRQLPEEGLKFMVYLQKENIIDESGMPKERFSAEFPKEGPSILRIQQVVRGDSAAYFCASSPRADTEQYFGPGTRLTVT.

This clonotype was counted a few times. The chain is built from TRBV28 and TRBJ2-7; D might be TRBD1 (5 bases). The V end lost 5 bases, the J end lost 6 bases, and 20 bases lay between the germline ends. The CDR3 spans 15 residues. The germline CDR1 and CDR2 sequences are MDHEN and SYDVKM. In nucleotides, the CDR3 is TGTGCCAGCAGTCCCCTGGACAAGTTTGCTCCCGAGCAGTACTTC. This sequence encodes CASSPLDKFAPEQYF.

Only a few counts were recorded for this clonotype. CDR3 sequence: CASSYRARSTDTQYF. The DNA for the CDR3 is TGTGCCAGCAGTTACCGGGCAAGAAGCACAGATACGCAGTATTTT. This chain joins TRBV6-5 and TRBJ2-3, with D unclear. The CDR3 length is 15 residues. The V end lost 2 bases, the J end lost 0 bases, and 9 bases lay between the germline ends. Germline-derived CDR1 and CDR2 are MNHEY and SVGAGI.

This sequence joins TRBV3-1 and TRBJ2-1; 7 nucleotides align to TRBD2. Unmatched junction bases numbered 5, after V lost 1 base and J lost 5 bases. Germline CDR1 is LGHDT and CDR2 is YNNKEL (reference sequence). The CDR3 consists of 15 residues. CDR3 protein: CASSQVRGRDNEQFF. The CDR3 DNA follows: TGTGCCAGCAGCCAAGTTCGCGGGAGAGACAATGAGCAGTTCTTC.

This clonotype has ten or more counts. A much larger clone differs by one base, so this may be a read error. Here the CDR3 reads CASARGAYEQYF. CDR3 sequence (DNA): TGTGCCAGCGCGAGGGGGGCCTACGAGCAGTACTTC. The genes are TRBV12-3 or TRBV12-4 and TRBJ2-7; either TRBD1 or TRBD2 may supply D (6 bases each). The CDR3 contains 12 residues. Between the trimmed V and J ends, which lost 8 bases and 2 bases, there was a span of 10 bases.

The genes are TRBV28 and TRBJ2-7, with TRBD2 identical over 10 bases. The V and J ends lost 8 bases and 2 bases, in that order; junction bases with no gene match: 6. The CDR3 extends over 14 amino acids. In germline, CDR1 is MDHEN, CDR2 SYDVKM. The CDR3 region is CASDNGLAAYEQYF. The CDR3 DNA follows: TGTGCCAGCGATAACGGACTAGCGGCCTACGAGCAGTACTTC.

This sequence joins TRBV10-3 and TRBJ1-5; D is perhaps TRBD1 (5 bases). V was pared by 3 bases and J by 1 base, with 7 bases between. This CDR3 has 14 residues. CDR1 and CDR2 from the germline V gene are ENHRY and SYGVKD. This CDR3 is CAISDGGSNQPQHF. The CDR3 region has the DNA TGTGCCATCAGTGATGGGGGAAGCAATCAGCCCCAGCATTTT.